Shown below are 27 T cell receptor beta chains from a single sample sequenced in a study of PD-L1 blockade in urothelial cancer (dated by TCRdb to about 2017). The library was generated by the immunoSEQ multiplex PCR assay. TCRdb holds this immuneACCESS table with in-frame rearrangements only. Some clones are missing; in checked studies, unresolved V genes explain under half, and the rest has no known cause. The sample contains some 71,000 clones, about 88% of them found a single time. Jointly, the top ten make up less than 3.5% of the sample. The sequencing used PBMCs, collected around atezolizumab (anti-PD-L1) treatment. The receptor set was obtained from a man in his 60s with urothelial cancer.

This chain joins TRBV2 and TRBJ2-5, with TRBD1 matching over 8 bases. This CDR3 has 14 residues. Per the germline V gene, CDR1 is SNHLY and CDR2 is FYNNEI. With V trimmed by 5 bases and J by 4 bases, 6 bases remained unmatched. DNA of the CDR3: TGTGCCAGCAGTCAGGACAGGGCCGGAGAGACCCAGTACTTC. Translating it yields CASSQDRAGETQYF.

The V call is TRBV5-1, the J call TRBJ2-7, with 8 nucleotides matching TRBD1. Germline-derived CDR1 and CDR2 are SGHRS and YFSETQ. J was trimmed by 5 bases and V by 4 bases; bases with no gene match: 8. CDR3 length: 14 residues. CDR3 DNA sequence: TGCGCCAGCAGCCCGGGACAGGACCTAAACGAGCAGTACTTC. It is translated as CASSPGQDLNEQYF.

CDR3 sequence (DNA): TGTGCCAGCAGGCCGGCGGGGGAAATTGGGAATGAGCAGTTCTTC. This codes for CASRPAGEIGNEQFF. The chain carries TRBV28 and TRBJ2-1; the match to TRBD2 covers 7 bases. CDR1 is MDHEN, CDR2 SYDVKM, per germline. This CDR3 is 15 amino acids long. With V trimmed by 6 bases and J by 7 bases, 12 bases remained unmatched. Complete variable domain (other parts from reference TRBV28 and TRBJ2-1): DVKVTQSSRYLVKRTGEKVFLECVQDMDHENMFWYRQDPGLGLRLIYFSYDVKMKEKGDIPEGYSVSREKKERFSLILESASTNQTSMYLCASRPAGEIGNEQFFGPGTRLTVL.

The chain carries TRBV5-1 and TRBJ2-5; a weak D match, TRBD2 (5 bases). The CDR3 runs to 14 residues. The V end lost 6 bases, the J end lost 4 bases, and 16 bases lay between the germline ends. CDR1 is SGHRS and CDR2 is YFSETQ in the germline V gene. The CDR3 sequence is CASNPTGTRETQYF. The CDR3 nucleotides read TGCGCCAGCAATCCGACGGGAACGAGAGAGACCCAGTACTTC.

V usage is TRBV5-5 and J usage is TRBJ2-7, with TRBD1 matching over 7 bases. From germline, CDR1 is SGHKS and CDR2 YYEKEE (reference sequence). This CDR3 contains 14 residues. V lost 3 bases, J lost 0 bases, and 3 bases stayed unmatched. The CDR3 DNA reads TGTGCCAGCAGCTGGGACAGAAGCTCCTACGAGCAGTACTTC. Its protein is CASSWDRSSYEQYF.

This clone appeared a single time. The genes are TRBV5-1 and TRBJ1-1, with TRBD1 as a possible D gene (5 bases). Between the trimmed V and J ends, which lost 4 bases and 0 bases, there was a span of 22 bases. The CDR3 spans 18 residues. The V gene's germline CDR1 is SGHRS and CDR2 YFSETQ. CDR3 nucleotide sequence: TGCGCCAGCAGCCCAAGGGGCTATGCGGGACTTATGAACACTGAAGCTTTCTTT. This encodes CASSPRGYAGLMNTEAFF.

This chain uses TRBV9 with TRBJ2-7; TRBD1 might be the D (6 bases). The CDR3 loop spans 15 amino acids. Germline CDR1 reads SGDLS; CDR2 reads YYNGEE. Deletions cut 4 bases from V and 7 bases from J, with 21 bases between. The CDR3 sequence: CASSPGPSRGGEQYF. Here the CDR3 DNA reads TGTGCCAGCAGCCCCGGGCCAAGCAGGGGTGGGGAGCAGTACTTC.

This rearrangement joins TRBV27 to TRBJ1-5, with a tentative D call TRBD1 (5 bases). Trimming left V 4 bases short and J 6 bases short, with 10 bases between. Germline-derived CDR1 and CDR2 are MNHEY and SMNVEV (reference sequence). The CDR3 length is 13 residues. The CDR3 DNA reads as TGTGCCAGCAGTTCGCAGGGATTTCAGCCCCAGCATTTT. Translation gives CASSSQGFQPQHF.

A few counts support this clone. The rearrangement uses TRBV28 and TRBJ2-7; no reliable D call. The CDR3 spans 12 residues. Trimming took off 5 bases at V and 1 base at J, with 6 bases between the two ends. Germline V gene lookup returns CDR1 MDHEN and CDR2 SYDVKM. For the CDR3, the DNA is TGTGCCAGCAGTCCGTTATCCTACGAGCAGTACTTC. It codes for CASSPLSYEQYF.

This chain joins TRBV7-9 and TRBJ2-2; D is unclear. The V end lost 7 bases, the J end lost 6 bases, and 15 bases lay between the germline ends. Germline V gives CDR1 SEHNR, CDR2 FQNEAQ (reference sequence). The CDR3 consists of 14 residues. Here the CDR3 reads CASTLSARAGELFF. Written as DNA, the CDR3 is TGTGCCAGCACCCTCAGTGCCCGGGCCGGGGAGCTGTTTTTT.

This clone was picked up a small number of times. The CDR3 protein is CASSLVAGQVEANTGELFF. The CDR3 region has the DNA TGTGCCAGCAGCTTAGTCGCGGGACAGGTAGAAGCGAACACCGGGGAGCTGTTTTTT. The chain employs TRBV7-9 and TRBJ2-2, with 8 bases fitting TRBD1. V gave up 1 base and J gave up 0 bases; unmatched junction bases: 10. The CDR3 length is 19 residues. The germline CDR1 and CDR2 sequences are SEHNR and FQNEAQ (reference sequence).

The genes are TRBV6-5 and TRBJ2-1; D is undetermined. The V and J ends lost 5 bases and 7 bases respectively, with 9 bases between them. The CDR3 runs 12 residues. From germline, CDR1 is MNHEY and CDR2 SVGAGI. CDR3 sequence: CASSPRRNEQFF. CDR3 DNA sequence: TGTGCCAGCAGTCCCCGCAGAAATGAGCAGTTCTTC.

The genes are TRBV2 and TRBJ1-2; D uncertain. Trimming cost V 6 bases and J 8 bases, with 10 bases left between them. This CDR3 region has 11 residues. Germline values: CDR1 SNHLY, CDR2 FYNNEI. In DNA, the CDR3 is TGTGCCAGCAGATTAACAAACGGCTACACCTTC. Its protein product is CASRLTNGYTF. Variable domain in full (rest from reference TRBV2 and TRBJ1-2): EPEVTQTPSHQVTQMGQEVILRCVPISNHLYFYWYRQILGQKVEFLVSFYNNEISEKSEIFDDQFSVERPDGSNFTLKIRSTKLEDSAMYFCASRLTNGYTFGSGTRLTVV.

The gene calls are TRBV9 and TRBJ1-3, with 7 nucleotides matching TRBD1. Trimming removed 4 bases from V and 0 bases from J; junction bases left unmatched: 7. The CDR3 sequence is 16 residues long. Germline V gives CDR1 SGDLS, CDR2 YYNGEE. The CDR3 spells CASSQRTGRSGNTIYF. The DNA for the CDR3 is TGTGCCAGCAGCCAGAGGACAGGACGCTCTGGAAACACCATATATTTT.

V usage is TRBV27 and J usage is TRBJ2-7, with 9 bases that match TRBD2. The junction had 4 bases not matched to a gene; V was cut back by 5 bases and J by 2 bases. The CDR3 contains 14 residues. The germline CDR1 and CDR2 sequences are MNHEY and SMNVEV (reference sequence). CDR3 DNA sequence: TGTGCCAGCAGTAGGCGGGAGGGCCCCTACGAGCAGTACTTC. This gives the protein CASSRREGPYEQYF.

The chain joins TRBV7-2 to TRBJ2-1; TRBD2 is a possible D gene (6 bases). Germline loops: CDR1 SGHTA, CDR2 FQGNSA. This CDR3 is built from 13 residues. Trimming left V 5 bases short and J 4 bases short, with 9 bases between. The CDR3 region has the DNA TGTGCCAGCAGCGCGGGACGGTACAATGAGCAGTTCTTC. Translating gives CASSAGRYNEQFF.

V and J are TRBV18 and TRBJ2-3; unclear D gene. Trimming took off 3 bases at V and 0 bases at J, with 4 bases between the two ends. Germline assignment: CDR1 KGHSH and CDR2 LQKENI. The CDR3 contains 13 residues. In nucleotides, the CDR3 is TGTGCCAGCTCACCGTCTAGCACAGATACGCAGTATTTT. This gives the protein CASSPSSTDTQYF.

The chain has TRBV7-2 and TRBJ2-7; the D is unclear. V dropped 5 bases and J dropped 6 bases, with 11 bases sitting between them. CDR1 and CDR2 (germline): SGHTA, FQGNSA. The CDR3 has 12 amino acids. The CDR3 DNA is TGTGCCAGCAGCCCCCGAACTCCCGAGCAGTACTTC. It specifies CASSPRTPEQYF.

This chain links TRBV7-8 with TRBJ1-1; maybe TRBD1 (5 bases). The CDR3 consists of 15 residues. CDR1 is SGHVS, CDR2 FQNEAQ, per germline. The germline V and J ends were trimmed by 1 base and 4 bases, with 13 bases remaining between them. CDR3 in DNA: TGTGCCAGCAGCTTAGTGGTAGGGGCGAGCACTGAAGCTTTCTTT. Translated, it gives CASSLVVGASTEAFF.

The chain has TRBV11-2 and TRBJ1-1; D gene uncertain. CDR1 is SGHAT, CDR2 FQNNGV, per germline. V was trimmed by 1 base and J by 4 bases, leaving 10 bases between them. This CDR3 comprises 14 residues. The CDR3 here is CASSLGPTSTEAFF. The DNA of the CDR3 is TGTGCCAGCAGCTTAGGCCCAACTAGCACTGAAGCTTTCTTT.

The rearrangement links TRBV25-1 to TRBJ2-3, with D hard to call. V lost 7 bases and J 0 bases, leaving 11 bases between the germline ends. CDR1 MGHDK and CDR2 SYGVNS come from the germline V gene. This CDR3 comprises 14 residues. The CDR3 sequence: CASMAPGSTDTQYF. CDR3 coding DNA: TGTGCCAGCATGGCGCCGGGTAGCACAGATACGCAGTATTTT.

This chain connects TRBV11-2 to TRBJ2-4; 12 bases map to TRBD1. Trimming removed 7 bases from V and 6 bases from J; junction bases left unmatched: 7. The CDR3 extends over 15 amino acids. Per the germline V gene, CDR1 is SGHAT and CDR2 is FQNNGV. The CDR3 loop reads CASNAGTGGGNIQYF. In nucleotides, the CDR3 is TGTGCCAGCAACGCCGGGACAGGGGGCGGAAACATTCAGTACTTC. Based on the CDR3 plus reference TRBV11-2 and TRBJ2-4, the full variable domain is EAGVAQSPRYKIIEKRQSVAFWCNPISGHATLYWYQQILGQGPKLLIQFQNNGVVDDSQLPKDRFSAERLKGVDSTLKIQPAKLEDSAVYLCASNAGTGGGNIQYFGAGTRLSVL.

For the CDR3, the DNA is TGTGCCAGCAGCTTAGGAGCGACAGGGTCGGGTGGCTACACCTTC. This sequence encodes CASSLGATGSGGYTF. The chain combines TRBV11-1 with TRBJ1-2; TRBD1 agrees at 7 bases. This CDR3 comprises 15 residues. Germline V gene data show CDR1 as SGHAT and CDR2 as FQDESV (reference sequence). Losses at the gene ends were 1 base for V and 7 bases for J; bases not matched to a gene: 9. Supplemented by reference TRBV11-1 and TRBJ1-2, the full variable domain reads EAEVAQSPRYKITEKSQAVAFWCDPISGHATLYWYRQILGQGPELLVQFQDESVVDDSQLPKDRFSAERLKGVDSTLKIQPAELGDSAMYLCASSLGATGSGGYTFGSGTRLTVV.

The rearrangement joins TRBV29-1 to TRBJ2-5, with 11 bases fitting TRBD2. CDR1 is SQVTM, CDR2 ANQGSEA, per germline. This CDR3 spans 17 amino acids. The V gene end was trimmed by 2 bases and the J gene end by 4 bases; junction bases not matched to a gene: 12. The CDR3 region is CSVEFPSGRTTIETQYF. CDR3 bases: TGCAGCGTTGAATTTCCTAGCGGGAGGACGACCATAGAGACCCAGTACTTC. The entire variable domain, with the rest obtained from reference TRBV29-1 and TRBJ2-5, is as follows: SAVISQKPSRDICQRGTSLTIQCQVDSQVTMMFWYRQQPGQSLTLIATANQGSEATYESGFVIDKFPISRPNLTFSTLTVSNMSPEDSSIYLCSVEFPSGRTTIETQYFGPGTRLLVL.

J is TRBJ2-7 and V is TRBV7-8; 11 nucleotides match TRBD1. There are 15 residues in the CDR3. Unmatched junction bases numbered 9, after V lost 2 bases and J lost 9 bases. Germline V lookup: CDR1 SGHVS, CDR2 FQNEAQ. The DNA of the CDR3 is TGTGCCAGCAGCTTAATAGACAGGACAGGGGGCTTGCAGTACTTC. Its translation is CASSLIDRTGGLQYF.

The chain links TRBV7-2 to TRBJ2-7, with a possible D match to TRBD2 (5 bases). This CDR3 is 15 amino acids long. CDR1 is SGHTA and CDR2 is FQGNSA in the germline V gene. Trimming took off 0 bases at V and 3 bases at J, with 12 bases between the two ends. The CDR3 sequence is CASSLASEGLYEQYF. The CDR3 DNA is TGTGCCAGCAGCTTAGCGAGTGAGGGCCTCTACGAGCAGTACTTC.

J is TRBJ2-3 and V is TRBV29-1, with D tentatively TRBD2 (5 bases). The CDR3 runs to 13 residues. Germline lookup yields CDR1 SQVTM and CDR2 ANQGSEA. Between the trimmed V and J ends, which lost 1 base and 0 bases, there was a span of 5 bases. The CDR3 sequence is CSVEGTSTDTQYF. The CDR3 DNA reads as TGCAGCGTTGAAGGGACTAGCACAGATACGCAGTATTTT.